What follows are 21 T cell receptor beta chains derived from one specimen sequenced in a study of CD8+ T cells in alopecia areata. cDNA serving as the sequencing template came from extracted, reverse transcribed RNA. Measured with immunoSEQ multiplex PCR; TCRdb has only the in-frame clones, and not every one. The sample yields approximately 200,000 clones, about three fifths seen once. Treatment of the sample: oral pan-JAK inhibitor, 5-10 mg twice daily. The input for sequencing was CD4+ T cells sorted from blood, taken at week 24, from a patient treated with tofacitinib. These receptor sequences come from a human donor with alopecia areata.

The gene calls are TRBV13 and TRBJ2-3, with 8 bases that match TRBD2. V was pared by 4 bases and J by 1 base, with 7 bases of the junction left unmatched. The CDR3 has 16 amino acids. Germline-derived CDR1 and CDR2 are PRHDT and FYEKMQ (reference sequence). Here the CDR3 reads CASSSPNSGGTDTQYF. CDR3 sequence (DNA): TGTGCCAGCAGCTCTCCCAATAGCGGGGGCACAGATACGCAGTATTTT.

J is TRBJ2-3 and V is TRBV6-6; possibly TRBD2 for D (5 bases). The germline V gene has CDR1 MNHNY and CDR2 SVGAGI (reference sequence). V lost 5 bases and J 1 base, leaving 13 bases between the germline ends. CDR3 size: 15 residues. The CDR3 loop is CASSRGHQGTDTQYF. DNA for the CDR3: TGTGCCAGCAGTCGCGGGCACCAGGGCACAGATACGCAGTATTTT.

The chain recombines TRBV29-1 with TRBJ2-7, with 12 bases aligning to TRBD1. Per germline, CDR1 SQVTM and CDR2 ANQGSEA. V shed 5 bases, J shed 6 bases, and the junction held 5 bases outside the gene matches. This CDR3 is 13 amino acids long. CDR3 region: CSVQRDRGLEQYF. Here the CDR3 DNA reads TGCAGCGTTCAACGGGACAGGGGGCTCGAGCAGTACTTC.

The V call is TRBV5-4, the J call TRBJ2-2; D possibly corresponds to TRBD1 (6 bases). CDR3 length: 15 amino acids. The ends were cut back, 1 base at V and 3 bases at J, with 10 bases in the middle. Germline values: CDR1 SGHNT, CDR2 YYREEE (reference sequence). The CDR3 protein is CASSLPRGDTGELFF. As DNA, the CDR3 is TGTGCCAGCAGCTTGCCCAGGGGAGACACCGGGGAGCTGTTTTTT.

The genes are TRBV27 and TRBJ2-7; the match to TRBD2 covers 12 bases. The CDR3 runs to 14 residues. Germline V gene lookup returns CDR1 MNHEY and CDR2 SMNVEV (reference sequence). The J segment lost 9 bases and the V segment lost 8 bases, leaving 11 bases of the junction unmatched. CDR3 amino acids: CASGSPGTSGLQYF. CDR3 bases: TGTGCCAGCGGATCCCCCGGGACTAGCGGGTTGCAGTACTTC.

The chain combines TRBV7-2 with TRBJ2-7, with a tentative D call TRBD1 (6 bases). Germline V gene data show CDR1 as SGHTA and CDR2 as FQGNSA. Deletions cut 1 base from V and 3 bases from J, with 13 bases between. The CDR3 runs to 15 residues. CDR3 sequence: CASSLGPGTSYEQYF. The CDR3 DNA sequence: TGTGCCAGCAGCTTAGGGCCCGGGACAAGCTACGAGCAGTACTTC.

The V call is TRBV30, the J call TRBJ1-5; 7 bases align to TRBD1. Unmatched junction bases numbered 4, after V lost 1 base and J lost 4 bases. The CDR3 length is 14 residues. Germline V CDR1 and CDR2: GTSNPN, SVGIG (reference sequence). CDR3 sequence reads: CAWSGDSVNQPQHF. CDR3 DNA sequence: TGTGCCTGGAGTGGGGACAGTGTAAATCAGCCCCAGCATTTT. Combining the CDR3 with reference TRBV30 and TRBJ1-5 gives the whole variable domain SQTIHQWPATLVQPVGSPLSLECTVEGTSNPNLYWYRQAAGRGLQLLFYSVGIGQISSEVPQNLSASRPQDRQFILSSKKLLLSDSGFYLCAWSGDSVNQPQHFGDGTRLSIL.

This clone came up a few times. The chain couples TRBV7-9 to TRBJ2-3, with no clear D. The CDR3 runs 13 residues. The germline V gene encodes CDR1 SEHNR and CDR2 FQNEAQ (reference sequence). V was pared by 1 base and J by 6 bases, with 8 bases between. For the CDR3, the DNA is TGTGCCAGCAGCTTAGATCGTCGGGATACGCAGTATTTT. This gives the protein CASSLDRRDTQYF.

The CDR3 DNA follows: TGTGCCATAGCACAGAACTCCTACGAGCAGTACTTC. Protein product: CAIAQNSYEQYF. The rearrangement joins TRBV10-3 to TRBJ2-7; no definite D call. Per germline, CDR1 ENHRY and CDR2 SYGVKD. The CDR3 extends over 12 amino acids. V was shortened by 9 bases and J by 0 bases, with 9 bases between the two germline ends.

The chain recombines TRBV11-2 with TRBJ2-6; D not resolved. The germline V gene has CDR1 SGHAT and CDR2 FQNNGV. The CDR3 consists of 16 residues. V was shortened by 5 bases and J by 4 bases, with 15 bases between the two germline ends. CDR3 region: CASSPSRTRGANVLTF. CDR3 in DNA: TGTGCCAGCAGCCCATCGAGAACTCGGGGGGCCAACGTCCTGACTTTC.

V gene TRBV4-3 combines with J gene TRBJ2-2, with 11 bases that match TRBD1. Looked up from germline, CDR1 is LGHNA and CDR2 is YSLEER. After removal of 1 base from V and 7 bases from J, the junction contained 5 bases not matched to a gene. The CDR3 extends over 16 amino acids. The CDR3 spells CASSQAVGTGGGELFF. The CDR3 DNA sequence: TGCGCCAGCAGCCAAGCTGTCGGGACAGGGGGCGGGGAGCTGTTTTTT.

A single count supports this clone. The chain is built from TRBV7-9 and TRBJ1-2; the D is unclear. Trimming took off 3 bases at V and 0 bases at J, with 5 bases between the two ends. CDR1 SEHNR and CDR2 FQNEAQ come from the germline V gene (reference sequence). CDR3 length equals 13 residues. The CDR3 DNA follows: TGTGCCAGCAGCTTCGCCGCTAACTATGGCTACACCTTC. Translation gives CASSFAANYGYTF. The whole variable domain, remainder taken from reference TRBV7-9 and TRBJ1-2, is DTGVSQNPRHKITKRGQNVTFRCDPISEHNRLYWYRQTLGQGPEFLTYFQNEAQLEKSRLLSDRFSAERPKGSFSTLEIQRTEQGDSAMYLCASSFAANYGYTFGSGTRLTVV.

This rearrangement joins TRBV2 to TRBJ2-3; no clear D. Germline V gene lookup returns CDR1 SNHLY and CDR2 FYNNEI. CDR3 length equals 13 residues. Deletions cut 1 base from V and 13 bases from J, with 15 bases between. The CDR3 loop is CASSEDVGASKYF. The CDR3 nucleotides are TGTGCCAGCAGTGAAGACGTAGGCGCTTCGAAGTATTTT.

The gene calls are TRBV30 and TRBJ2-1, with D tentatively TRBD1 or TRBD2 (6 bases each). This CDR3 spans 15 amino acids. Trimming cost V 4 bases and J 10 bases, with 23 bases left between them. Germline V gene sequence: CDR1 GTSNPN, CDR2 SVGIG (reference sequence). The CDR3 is CAWNPEGGFRREQFF. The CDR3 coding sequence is TGTGCCTGGAACCCCGAGGGGGGATTCCGGAGGGAGCAGTTCTTC. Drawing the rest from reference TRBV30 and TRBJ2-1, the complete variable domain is SQTIHQWPATLVQPVGSPLSLECTVEGTSNPNLYWYRQAAGRGLQLLFYSVGIGQISSEVPQNLSASRPQDRQFILSSKKLLLSDSGFYLCAWNPEGGFRREQFFGPGTRLTVL.

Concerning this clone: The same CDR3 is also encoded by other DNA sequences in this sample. The CDR3 nucleotides read TGTGCCAGCAGTTATTCAGGGAACACCGGGGAGCTGTTTTTT. Amino acid sequence: CASSYSGNTGELFF. V is TRBV6-5 and J is TRBJ2-2, with no clear D. The CDR3 has 14 residues. CDR1 is MNHEY and CDR2 is SVGAGI in the germline V gene. The V and J ends lost 3 bases and 1 base respectively, with 6 bases between them.

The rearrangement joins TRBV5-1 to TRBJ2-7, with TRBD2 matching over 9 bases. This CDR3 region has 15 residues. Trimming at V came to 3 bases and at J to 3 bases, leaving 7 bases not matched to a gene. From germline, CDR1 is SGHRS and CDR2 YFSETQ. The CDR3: CASSSTSGSDYEQYF. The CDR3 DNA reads TGCGCCAGCAGCTCGACTAGCGGATCAGACTACGAGCAGTACTTC. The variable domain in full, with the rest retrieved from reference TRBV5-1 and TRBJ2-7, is KAGVTQTPRYLIKTRGQQVTLSCSPISGHRSVSWYQQTPGQGLQFLFEYFSETQRNKGNFPGRFSGRQFSNSRSEMNVSTLELGDSALYLCASSSTSGSDYEQYFGPGTRLTVT.

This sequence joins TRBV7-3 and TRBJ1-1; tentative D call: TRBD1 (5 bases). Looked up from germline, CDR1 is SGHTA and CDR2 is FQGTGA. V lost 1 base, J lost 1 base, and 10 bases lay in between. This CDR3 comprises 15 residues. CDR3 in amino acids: CASSLNGAANTEAFF. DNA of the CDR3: TGTGCCAGCAGCTTAAATGGGGCAGCGAACACTGAAGCTTTCTTT.

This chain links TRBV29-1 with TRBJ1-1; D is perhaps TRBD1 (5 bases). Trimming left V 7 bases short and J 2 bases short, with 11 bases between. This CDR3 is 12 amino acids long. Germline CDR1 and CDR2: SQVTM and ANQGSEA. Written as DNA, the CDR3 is TGCAGCGCTGGGGGTTTTAACACTGAAGCTTTCTTT. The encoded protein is CSAGGFNTEAFF.

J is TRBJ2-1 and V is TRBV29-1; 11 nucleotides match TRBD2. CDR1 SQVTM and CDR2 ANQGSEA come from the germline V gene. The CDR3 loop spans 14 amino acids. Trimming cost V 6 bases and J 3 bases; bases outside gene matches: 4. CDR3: CSVTGLAVYNEQFF. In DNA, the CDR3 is TGCAGCGTAACGGGACTAGCGGTCTACAATGAGCAGTTCTTC.

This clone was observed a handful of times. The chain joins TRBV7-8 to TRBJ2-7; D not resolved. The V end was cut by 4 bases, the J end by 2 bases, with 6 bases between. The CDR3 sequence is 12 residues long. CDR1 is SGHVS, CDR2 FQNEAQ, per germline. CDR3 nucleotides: TGTGCCAGCAGCTCTTCCCCCTACGAGCAGTACTTC. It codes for CASSSSPYEQYF.

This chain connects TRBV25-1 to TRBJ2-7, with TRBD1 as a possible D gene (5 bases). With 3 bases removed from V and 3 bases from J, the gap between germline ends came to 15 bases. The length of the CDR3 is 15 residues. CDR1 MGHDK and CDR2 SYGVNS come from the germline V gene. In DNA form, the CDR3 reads TGTGCCAGCAGTGATGTCCAGGGCCTGGTCTACGAGCAGTACTTC. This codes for CASSDVQGLVYEQYF.